The 11 T cell receptor beta chains below come from one sample, sequenced in a study of CD8 T cells in ankylosing spondylitis. One entry per CDR3 protein, called by TCRdb with MiXCR from the 5' RACE reads. The sample carries some 270,000 distinct CDR3 sequences, over 15% recorded once. Sequencing was done on a sample of blood, either unsorted or a sorted T cell fraction (not recorded which). These receptors were collected from a male donor with ankylosing spondylitis or in good health (not recorded which).

The chain recombines TRBV7-9 with TRBJ1-2, with a possible D match to TRBD1 (5 bases). Germline loops: CDR1 SEHNR, CDR2 FQNEAQ (reference sequence). V shed 1 base and J shed 4 bases, with 16 bases lying between them. The CDR3 sequence is 16 residues long. CDR3 region: CASSLGPAGLLYGYTF. The CDR3 region has the DNA TGTGCCAGCAGCTTAGGTCCTGCGGGGCTCCTCTATGGCTACACCTTC.

DNA of the CDR3: TGTGCCAGCAGCCCCACCTGGGCTAGCGGGAGCTCCTACAATGAGCAGTTCTTC. Translating gives CASSPTWASGSSYNEQFF. This rearrangement joins TRBV3-1 to TRBJ2-1, with 10 bases identical to TRBD2. J was trimmed by 0 bases and V by 4 bases; bases with no gene match: 9. Germline CDR1 and CDR2: LGHDT and YNNKEL (reference sequence). The CDR3 is 18 residues long.

The genes are TRBV6-5 and TRBJ2-1, with D perhaps TRBD2 (6 bases). From germline, CDR1 is MNHEY and CDR2 SVGAGI. V was clipped by 6 bases and J by 7 bases, with 13 bases between them. The CDR3 spans 13 residues. The CDR3 DNA sequence: TGTGCCAGCAGATATGGAGGGAGGAATGAGCAGTTCTTC. This codes for CASRYGGRNEQFF.

This sequence joins TRBV20-1 and TRBJ2-1; weak D call: TRBD2 (5 bases). The CDR3 length is 15 residues. CDR1 and CDR2 (germline): DFQATT, SNEGSKA (reference sequence). Trimming stripped 1 base from V and 0 bases from J, with 10 bases between. The CDR3 sequence is CSARVKRSSYNEQFF. The CDR3 nucleotides read TGCAGTGCTAGAGTGAAGCGGAGCTCCTACAATGAGCAGTTCTTC.

The chain links TRBV11-2 to TRBJ2-1; D unresolved. The CDR3 consists of 13 residues. Germline CDR1 and CDR2: SGHAT and FQNNGV. V gave up 5 bases and J gave up 8 bases, with 13 bases separating them. The CDR3 protein is CASSRSSWDEQFF. DNA for the CDR3: TGTGCCAGCAGCCGCTCAAGTTGGGATGAGCAGTTCTTC.

This clonotype was observed at least ten times. The chain employs TRBV9 and TRBJ2-3; D uncertain. The CDR3 is 14 amino acids. V was clipped by 0 bases and J by 5 bases, with 10 bases between them. Germline assignment: CDR1 SGDLS and CDR2 YYNGEE. The CDR3 loop reads CASSVVGLGDTQYF. The CDR3 region has the DNA TGTGCCAGCAGCGTAGTCGGGTTGGGAGATACGCAGTATTTT. Full variable domain (rest looked up from reference TRBV9 and TRBJ2-3): DSGVTQTPKHLITATGQRVTLRCSPRSGDLSVYWYQQSLDQGLQFLIQYYNGEERAKGNILERFSAQQFPDLHSELNLSSLELGDSALYFCASSVVGLGDTQYFGPGTRLTVL.

This clonotype was counted only a few times. The rearrangement uses TRBV13 and TRBJ1-5; 7 nucleotides agree with TRBD1. The CDR3 has 16 residues. V trimming: 4 bases; J trimming: 4 bases; junction bases outside the gene matches: 10. The germline CDR1 and CDR2 sequences are PRHDT and FYEKMQ (reference sequence). The CDR3 nucleotides are TGTGCCAGCAGCTCACGAGGGGGCACCCCGAATCAGCCCCAGCATTTT. It specifies CASSSRGGTPNQPQHF.

This clonotype appeared a few times. The chain joins TRBV19 to TRBJ2-1, with no clear D. V was trimmed by 4 bases and J by 5 bases, leaving 12 bases between them. The CDR3 is 14 amino acids. Germline V CDR1 and CDR2: LNHDA, SQIVND (reference sequence). The CDR3 nucleotides are TGTGCCAGTAGTACGCTTCCCGAGGACAATGAGCAGTTCTTC. Protein sequence: CASSTLPEDNEQFF.

This clonotype has ten or more counts. This chain joins TRBV20-1 and TRBJ2-7, with TRBD2 matching over 7 bases. Germline loops: CDR1 DFQATT, CDR2 SNEGSKA (reference sequence). V was clipped by 0 bases and J by 2 bases; unmatched bases: 4. There are 14 residues in the CDR3. DNA for the CDR3: TGCAGTGCTAGAGAACCGGGGGGTGCCTACGAGCAGTACTTC. Protein: CSAREPGGAYEQYF.

This clonotype was recorded at least ten times. The chain combines TRBV9 with TRBJ2-5, with 7 positions matching TRBD1. Germline trimming cut 4 bases from V and 2 bases from J; bases unmatched to any gene: 11. In germline, CDR1 is SGDLS, CDR2 YYNGEE. This CDR3 is built from 16 residues. CDR3 bases: TGTGCCAGCAGCCCTCGGACAGGAGCCCCGCAAGAGACCCAGTACTTC. Its translation: CASSPRTGAPQETQYF.

This clonotype was detected ten times or more. V gene TRBV6-5 combines with J gene TRBJ2-3, with a possible D match to TRBD1 (5 bases). The CDR3 is made up of 14 amino acids. Deletions cut 2 bases from V and 3 bases from J, with 9 bases between. Germline lookup yields CDR1 MNHEY and CDR2 SVGAGI. The CDR3 here is CASSYQGATDTQYF. CDR3 bases: TGTGCCAGCAGTTACCAGGGTGCGACAGATACGCAGTATTTT.